The following is a T cell receptor beta chain sequence with its context. Its target is unknown. Preparation of the TCRbeta library was carried out with unique molecular identifiers. MiXCR, run by TCRdb on the PCR reads, gives a single entry per CDR3 protein. This table has 800,000 to 1,000,000 distinct CDR3 sequences, roughly 29% appearing once. The record originates from a study of T-cell reconstitution after alpha-beta-depleted transplantation in children. General study points: Roughly two months post-transplant, alpha-beta T cells reportedly originated from several hundred graft clones that had expanded. T cells produced anew were the main source of T-cell counts and diversity one year after transplant. From surviving recipient T cells and thymic progenitors came the high day-60 TCRbeta diversity observed in some patients.

The source of this sequence is a boy under two years old who had a stem cell transplant for SCID, so the T cells may come from the graft donor. Sequenced here: PBMCs, mostly from graft donor cells, sampled 360 days after TCRalphabeta/CD19-depleted stem cell transplant.

CDR3 loop: CASSWGPGGYQETQYF. The CDR3 bases are TGCGCCAGCAGCTGGGGACCCGGGGGGTACCAAGAGACCCAGTACTTC. This sequence joins TRBV5-1 and TRBJ2-5, with TRBD2 identical over 7 bases. From germline, CDR1 is SGHRS and CDR2 YFSETQ. The J segment lost 0 bases and the V segment lost 3 bases, leaving 8 bases of the junction unmatched. The CDR3 totals 16 residues.